This entry lists 22 T cell receptor beta chains sequenced from one sample in a study of T cell repertoires in cytomegalovirus infection. Their recognized antigens are unknown. A single record per CDR3 protein comes from TCRdb applying MiXCR to the reads. Seen here are hundreds of thousands of distinct CDR3 sequences, about 39% observed once, and the top ten hold about two fifths. The sequencing used cultured PBMCs, collected from culture after CMV antigen stimulation. Receptor source: a human donor in good health (CMV status not recorded). Some clones in this sample may be carry-over from other donors' samples.

This clonotype has more than one count but fewer than ten. The genes are TRBV7-2 and TRBJ1-2, with D hard to call. The V and J ends lost 5 bases and 5 bases respectively, with 9 bases between them. This CDR3 is built from 12 residues. CDR1 and CDR2 from the germline V gene are SGHTA and FQGNSA. The CDR3 nucleotides are TGTGCCAGCAGCCAAGACTTGTATGGCTACACCTTC. It encodes CASSQDLYGYTF. Looking up the rest from reference TRBV7-2 and TRBJ1-2 gives the full variable domain: GAGVSQSPSNKVTEKGKDVELRCDPISGHTALYWYRQSLGQGLEFLIYFQGNSAPDKSGLPSDRFSAERTGGSVSTLTIQRTQQEDSAVYLCASSQDLYGYTFGSGTRLTVV.

The V and J genes are TRBV6-1 and TRBJ2-5; D may be TRBD2 (7 bases). The CDR3 spans 15 residues. Trimming left V 6 bases short and J 1 base short, with 15 bases between. Germline values: CDR1 MNHNS, CDR2 SASEGT. CDR3 region: CASRRGGTTQETQYF. CDR3 DNA: TGTGCCAGCAGGAGGGGGGGGACTACCCAAGAGACCCAGTACTTC.

This clonotype was seen only a few times. This chain's CDR3 is CASSFTSGGGYEQYF. Here the CDR3 DNA reads TGTGCCAGCAGCTTTACTAGCGGGGGTGGCTACGAGCAGTACTTC. The rearrangement links TRBV7-9 to TRBJ2-7, with 11 positions matching TRBD2. V trimming: 3 bases; J trimming: 3 bases; junction bases outside the gene matches: 4. The CDR3 runs to 15 residues. The V gene's germline CDR1 is SEHNR and CDR2 FQNEAQ (reference sequence).

The V call is TRBV5-6, the J call TRBJ2-2; 7 nucleotides agree with TRBD2. Germline CDR1 reads SGHDT; CDR2 reads YYEEEE. V lost 4 bases, J lost 6 bases, and 9 bases stayed unmatched. The CDR3 is 15 residues long. The DNA of the CDR3 is TGTGCCAGCAGCAGTGAGCGGGAAGGAGCCGGGGAGCTGTTTTTT. Translated: CASSSEREGAGELFF.

This clonotype appeared a few times. This chain joins TRBV10-1 and TRBJ2-3; D perhaps matches TRBD1 (5 bases). In germline, CDR1 is WNHNN, CDR2 SYGVQD (reference sequence). The CDR3 contains 13 residues. The V and J ends lost 7 bases and 2 bases respectively, with 10 bases between them. In DNA, the CDR3 is TGCGCCAGCAAGGACAAAAACACAGATACGCAGTATTTT. Protein sequence: CASKDKNTDTQYF.

This clonotype turned up a few times. The chain carries TRBV7-6 and TRBJ2-7; D is perhaps TRBD1 or TRBD2 (5 bases each). Trimming left V 5 bases short and J 3 bases short, with 8 bases between. This CDR3 is 12 amino acids long. CDR1 and CDR2 from the germline V gene are SGHVS and FNYEAQ. As DNA, the CDR3 is TGTGCCAGCAGCGGGGACGGCTACGAGCAGTACTTC. It is translated as CASSGDGYEQYF. Full variable domain (rest looked up from reference TRBV7-6 and TRBJ2-7): GAGVSQSPRYKVTKRGQDVALRCDPISGHVSLYWYRQALGQGPEFLTYFNYEAQQDKSGLPNDRFSAERPEGSISTLTIQRTEQRDSAMYRCASSGDGYEQYFGPGTRLTVT.

The table lists this clonotype with a few counts. The V gene is TRBV6-2 or TRBV6-3, the J gene TRBJ2-7, with 10 bases fitting TRBD2. J lost 3 bases, V lost 11 bases, and 10 bases had no gene match. CDR1 and CDR2 (germline): MNHEY, SVGEGT. CDR3 length: 14 residues. The CDR3, as DNA: TGTGCCGGCTACTTTAGCGGGAGGAGCTACGAGCAGTACTTC. Encoded protein: CAGYFSGRSYEQYF.

V and J are TRBV5-1 and TRBJ2-4, with 8 bases matching TRBD1. CDR3 length equals 13 residues. Germline-derived CDR1 and CDR2 are SGHRS and YFSETQ. J gave up 8 bases and V 4 bases, and 5 bases lay outside the gene matches. Written as DNA, the CDR3 is TGCGCCAGCAGCGCGACAGGGGAGGACATTCAGTACTTC. Translating it yields CASSATGEDIQYF.

This clonotype was detected many times. This chain connects TRBV7-8 to TRBJ2-1, with D uncertain. CDR1 is SGHVS, CDR2 FQNEAQ, per germline. The CDR3 runs 15 residues. The V end was cut by 5 bases, the J end by 4 bases, with 15 bases between. The CDR3 region is CASSLDLGPYNEQFF. The CDR3, as DNA: TGTGCCAGCAGCCTCGATCTCGGCCCTTACAATGAGCAGTTCTTC.

For this clonotype: A read error may explain this, as a much larger clone is one base away. V is TRBV7-2 and J is TRBJ2-5; D remains unclear. The CDR3 runs 11 residues. V shed 4 bases and J shed 5 bases, with 5 bases lying between them. Germline V gene data show CDR1 as SGHTA and CDR2 as FQGNSA. CDR3 in amino acids: CASSSMETQYF. DNA for the CDR3: TGTGCCAGCAGCTCCATGGAGACCCAGTACTTC. Using reference TRBV7-2 and TRBJ2-5 for the parts outside the CDR3, the full variable domain is GAGVSQSPSNKVTEKGKDVELRCDPISGHTALYWYRQSLGQGLEFLIYFQGNSAPDKSGLPSDRFSAERTGGSVSTLTIQRTQQEDSAVYLCASSSMETQYFGPGTRLLVL.

This clonotype was counted only a few times. V gene TRBV7-2 combines with J gene TRBJ2-5; D may correspond to TRBD1 or TRBD2 (5 bases each). Germline V gene lookup returns CDR1 SGHTA and CDR2 FQGNSA. V shed 4 bases and J shed 8 bases, with 20 bases lying between them. This CDR3 comprises 15 residues. The CDR3 DNA reads as TGTGCCAGCAGCTATGGGACCACGAACACTCAAACCCAGTACTTC. Translation gives CASSYGTTNTQTQYF.

The CDR3 region has the DNA TGTGCCAGTAGTATAGAAGGGTTTGGTACTGAAGCTTTCTTT. Translating it yields CASSIEGFGTEAFF. This chain connects TRBV19 to TRBJ1-1, with D unresolved. The CDR3 totals 14 residues. Germline assignment: CDR1 LNHDA and CDR2 SQIVND (reference sequence). V was clipped by 0 bases and J by 5 bases, with 10 bases between them.

The chain combines TRBV7-9 with TRBJ2-3; no clear D. The CDR3 covers 13 residues. V was clipped by 3 bases and J by 4 bases, with 8 bases between them. Germline V gives CDR1 SEHNR, CDR2 FQNEAQ (reference sequence). The DNA of the CDR3 is TGTGCCAGCAGCTTCAACGTTGCAGATACGCAGTATTTT. This sequence encodes CASSFNVADTQYF.

The chain joins TRBV6-2 or TRBV6-3 to TRBJ1-6, with D possibly matching TRBD1 (5 bases). This CDR3 spans 14 amino acids. Germline V gene lookup returns CDR1 MNHEY and CDR2 SVGEGT. Trimming took off 5 bases at V and 7 bases at J, with 12 bases between the two ends. The CDR3 coding sequence is TGTGCCAGCAGTGGGGAGGGGTACAATTCACCCCTCCACTTT. Translation gives CASSGEGYNSPLHF.

This clonotype was observed a few times. This chain uses TRBV12-3 or TRBV12-4 with TRBJ2-3; D is ambiguous. There are 10 residues in the CDR3. Trimming removed 8 bases at V and 7 bases at J, with 7 bases between. CDR3 protein: CASRGNTQYF. The CDR3 DNA reads TGTGCCAGCCGTGGGAATACGCAGTATTTT.

The rearrangement links TRBV19 to TRBJ1-5; 8 bases map to TRBD1. CDR1 and CDR2 from the germline V gene are LNHDA and SQIVND (reference sequence). CDR3 size: 16 residues. V lost 5 bases to trimming and J lost 2 bases; unmatched junction nucleotides: 8. The DNA for the CDR3 is TGTGCCAGTAGTGCGCCGGACAGGGACCGCAATCAGCCCCAGCATTTT. Translation: CASSAPDRDRNQPQHF.

This clonotype was found once. The genes are TRBV7-6 and TRBJ2-3; a possible D gene is TRBD2 (5 bases). Germline CDR1 reads SGHVS; CDR2 reads FNYEAQ. The CDR3 is 17 residues long. Trimming took off 5 bases at V and 0 bases at J, with 18 bases between the two ends. The CDR3 sequence: CASSVGPAETSTDTQYF. The CDR3 nucleotides are TGTGCCAGCAGCGTGGGCCCAGCGGAAACTAGCACAGATACGCAGTATTTT.

The chain has TRBV7-8 and TRBJ2-7; the match to TRBD2 covers 10 bases. Unmatched junction bases numbered 10, after V lost 5 bases and J lost 9 bases. CDR1 and CDR2 (germline): SGHVS, FQNEAQ. The CDR3 has 14 residues. DNA for the CDR3: TGTGCCAGCAGCCTGGGACTAGCGTCGCTGGGGCAGTACTTC. This codes for CASSLGLASLGQYF. The variable domain in full, completed from reference TRBV7-8 and TRBJ2-7, reads GAGVSQSPRYKVAKRGQDVALRCDPISGHVSLFWYQQALGQGPEFLTYFQNEAQLDKSGLPSDRFFAERPEGSVSTLKIQRTQQEDSAVYLCASSLGLASLGQYFGPGTRLTVT.

The J gene is TRBJ2-2, the V gene TRBV7-9, with D possibly being TRBD1 (6 bases). Germline V gives CDR1 SEHNR, CDR2 FQNEAQ (reference sequence). This CDR3 has 14 amino acids. V lost 3 bases and J 6 bases, leaving 11 bases between the germline ends. Written as DNA, the CDR3 is TGTGCCAGCAGCTTCAACAGGGTCTCCGGGGAGCTGTTTTTT. This sequence encodes CASSFNRVSGELFF.

The rearrangement links TRBV7-2 to TRBJ1-2, with TRBD1 matching 9 bases. Looked up from germline, CDR1 is SGHTA and CDR2 is FQGNSA. V gave up 5 bases and J gave up 8 bases; unmatched junction bases: 9. The CDR3 contains 14 residues. The CDR3 sequence: CASSQQDRGGGYTF. In nucleotides, the CDR3 is TGTGCCAGCAGCCAACAGGACAGGGGCGGCGGCTACACCTTC.

This clonotype has more than one count but fewer than ten. The chain links TRBV6-5 to TRBJ2-2, with 11 bases matching TRBD2. The germline CDR1 and CDR2 sequences are MNHEY and SVGAGI. The CDR3 has 16 amino acids. V dropped 4 bases and J dropped 1; count of bases not matched to a gene: 2. In DNA, the CDR3 is TGTGCCAGCAGTTTTACTAGCGGGAGGAACACCGGGGAGCTGTTTTTT. It translates to CASSFTSGRNTGELFF.

V is TRBV6-1 and J is TRBJ1-5; D ambiguous. In germline, CDR1 is MNHNS, CDR2 SASEGT. V was trimmed by 2 bases and J by 1 base, leaving 9 bases between them. The CDR3 loop spans 15 amino acids. Here the CDR3 reads CASSERVLSNQPQHF. As DNA, the CDR3 is TGTGCCAGCAGTGAAAGGGTATTGAGCAATCAGCCCCAGCATTTT.